This T cell receptor beta chain was sequenced during a study of blood T cell repertoires in COVID-19. The repertoire was sequenced with immunoSEQ multiplex PCR; TCRdb's copy has only in-frame clones and lacks some. The sample holds about 170,000 clones, 86% seen once. The J segment lost 4 bases and the V segment lost 3 bases, leaving 9 bases of the junction unmatched. Germline V lookup: CDR1 SGDLS, CDR2 YYNGEE. The CDR3 loop spans 15 amino acids. The chain couples TRBV9 to TRBJ1-2; 7 positions match TRBD1. The sequence was obtained from a man in his sixties or seventies with acute or convalescent COVID-19. The sequenced material came from peripheral blood. In nucleotides, the CDR3 is TGTGCCAGCAGCGCCAACCGACAGGGCCTCTATGGCTACACCTTC. Translation: CASSANRQGLYGYTF.